These 17 T cell receptor beta chains originate from one sample sequenced in a study of T cell responses to AZD1222 COVID-19 vaccine. TCRdb keeps only in-frame clones here, not all; method: immunoSEQ multiplex PCR. This table holds around 87,000 clones, 70% to 90% found once. The input for sequencing was peripheral blood, taken on day 0 of AZD1222 vaccination. The receptors originated from an adult in good health.

The chain combines TRBV2 with TRBJ2-5; TRBD1 matches at 7 bases. The CDR3 runs 13 residues. The germline CDR1 and CDR2 sequences are SNHLY and FYNNEI. V was pared by 8 bases and J by 4 bases, with 7 bases of the junction left unmatched. CDR3 bases: TGTGCCAGCGGAACAGGGGTGGGAGAGACCCAGTACTTC. It specifies CASGTGVGETQYF.

The V call is TRBV28, the J call TRBJ1-2, with 7 bases identical to TRBD1. Germline CDR1 MDHEN, CDR2 SYDVKM. The CDR3 length is 14 residues. Trimming at V came to 5 bases and at J to 4 bases, leaving 7 bases not matched to a gene. CDR3 in amino acids: CASSTGDRAYGYTF. In DNA form, the CDR3 reads TGTGCCAGCAGTACCGGGGACAGAGCCTATGGCTACACCTTC.

The rearrangement links TRBV30 to TRBJ2-7; maybe TRBD1 (6 bases). Trimming took off 5 bases at V and 1 base at J, with 18 bases between the two ends. The CDR3 contains 15 residues. The germline gives CDR1 GTSNPN, CDR2 SVGIG (reference sequence). For the CDR3, the DNA is TGTGCCTGGGTTCCCCAGCTCACAGGGTCCTACGAGCAGTACTTC. This encodes CAWVPQLTGSYEQYF.

The chain joins TRBV27 to TRBJ2-7, with D possibly matching TRBD1 (6 bases). The CDR3 extends over 13 amino acids. Germline CDR1 is MNHEY and CDR2 is SMNVEV (reference sequence). Trimming took off 4 bases at V and 4 bases at J, with 11 bases between the two ends. DNA for the CDR3: TGTGCCAGCAGTTGGGGCAGGGGATACGAGCAGTACTTC. This translates into CASSWGRGYEQYF.

V and J are TRBV5-1 and TRBJ2-7; D is unresolved. CDR3 size: 12 residues. V was trimmed by 2 bases and J by 3 bases, leaving 6 bases between them. Germline V gene sequence: CDR1 SGHRS, CDR2 YFSETQ. This CDR3 is CASSLDLYEQYF. CDR3 DNA sequence: TGCGCCAGCAGCTTAGACCTCTACGAGCAGTACTTC.

The gene calls are TRBV9 and TRBJ2-7; the D is unclear. The CDR3 consists of 13 residues. The V and J ends lost 0 bases and 0 bases respectively, with 4 bases between them. The germline V gene has CDR1 SGDLS and CDR2 YYNGEE. CDR3 nucleotide sequence: TGTGCCAGCAGCGTAGGAAGCTCCTACGAGCAGTACTTC. This codes for CASSVGSSYEQYF.

The table lists this clone with a few counts. V usage is TRBV2 and J usage is TRBJ1-5; D unclear. Trimming shortened V by 2 bases and J by 5 bases, and 4 bases separated the two germline ends. CDR3 size: 12 residues. Germline V gene sequence: CDR1 SNHLY, CDR2 FYNNEI. CDR3 sequence (DNA): TGTGCCAGCAGTGAACTCTATCAGCCCCAGCATTTT. As protein: CASSELYQPQHF.

The chain combines TRBV19 with TRBJ2-1; TRBD2 agrees at 9 bases. Germline assignment: CDR1 LNHDA and CDR2 SQIVND (reference sequence). J gave up 9 bases and V 4 bases, and 7 bases lay outside the gene matches. This CDR3 is 14 amino acids long. In DNA form, the CDR3 reads TGTGCCAGTAGTACTAGCGGGATACAGGTTGAGCAGTTCTTC. Translated: CASSTSGIQVEQFF.

V gene TRBV27 combines with J gene TRBJ2-7; 7 bases match TRBD2. V gave up 6 bases and J gave up 2 bases; unmatched junction bases: 7. The CDR3 extends over 14 amino acids. Germline V CDR1 and CDR2: MNHEY, SMNVEV (reference sequence). The CDR3 region has the DNA TGTGCCAGCAGATCCCCAAGCGGGGCCTACGAGCAGTACTTC. It yields the protein CASRSPSGAYEQYF.

The rearrangement joins TRBV5-1 to TRBJ2-1, with a weak D call TRBD1 (5 bases). Trimming pared 3 bases from V and 4 bases from J, leaving 8 bases between. The CDR3 extends over 13 amino acids. CDR1 is SGHRS and CDR2 is YFSETQ in the germline V gene. Written as DNA, the CDR3 is TGCGCCAGCAGCTCGGACACGTACAATGAGCAGTTCTTC. Encoded protein: CASSSDTYNEQFF.

This rearrangement joins TRBV19 to TRBJ2-1; TRBD1 might be the D (6 bases). The V and J ends lost 5 bases and 11 bases respectively, with 16 bases between them. The CDR3 spans 13 residues. The germline V gene encodes CDR1 LNHDA and CDR2 SQIVND (reference sequence). The CDR3 here is CASSSTGTLKQFF. DNA for the CDR3: TGTGCCAGTAGTTCCACCGGGACACTTAAGCAGTTCTTC.

This chain uses TRBV7-2 with TRBJ2-3; 10 bases line up with TRBD2. CDR3 length: 16 amino acids. Germline lookup yields CDR1 SGHTA and CDR2 FQGNSA. Losses at the gene ends were 4 bases for V and 4 bases for J; bases not matched to a gene: 8. The CDR3 nucleotides read TGTGCCAGCAGCTGGACTCTAGCGGGGGCGTCAGATACGCAGTATTTT. It codes for CASSWTLAGASDTQYF.

This sequence joins TRBV13 and TRBJ1-3; the D gene is possibly TRBD1 (5 bases). Germline V gene data show CDR1 as PRHDT and CDR2 as FYEKMQ (reference sequence). The CDR3 consists of 14 residues. Trimming took 0 bases from V and 4 from J, leaving 7 bases between them. The CDR3 DNA follows: TGTGCCAGCAGCTTAGGACGGGACGGAAACACCATATATTTT. Amino acid sequence: CASSLGRDGNTIYF.

This chain links TRBV19 with TRBJ2-1; 8 bases are a match to TRBD2. J was trimmed by 0 bases and V by 6 bases; bases with no gene match: 7. The CDR3 is 16 residues long. Germline V gene data show CDR1 as LNHDA and CDR2 as SQIVND (reference sequence). CDR3 nucleotides: TGTGCCAGTAGCGGGATTAGCGGGATCTCCTACAATGAGCAGTTCTTC. It yields the protein CASSGISGISYNEQFF. Filled out from reference TRBV19 and TRBJ2-1, the complete variable domain reads DGGITQSPKYLFRKEGQNVTLSCEQNLNHDAMYWYRQDPGQGLRLIYYSQIVNDFQKGDIAEGYSVSREKKESFPLTVTSAQKNPTAFYLCASSGISGISYNEQFFGPGTRLTVL.

V and J are TRBV11-2 and TRBJ1-6; tentatively, D is TRBD1 (6 bases). CDR3 length: 18 amino acids. Trimming left V 6 bases short and J 8 bases short, with 26 bases between. Germline assignment: CDR1 SGHAT and CDR2 FQNNGV. The CDR3 DNA reads as TGTGCCAGCAGTCAAAGTGGTTACAGACGATACAGGGATTCACCCCTCCACTTT. This gives the protein CASSQSGYRRYRDSPLHF.

This clone turned up a few times. V is TRBV6-5 and J is TRBJ2-2; the match to TRBD2 covers 7 bases. This CDR3 is 14 amino acids long. The trim removed 8 bases at V and 2 bases at J, leaving 5 bases unmatched. Germline values: CDR1 MNHEY, CDR2 SVGAGI. As DNA, the CDR3 is TGTGCCAGCGGACGGGGGGTAAACACCGGGGAGCTGTTTTTT. Its translation: CASGRGVNTGELFF.

This chain links TRBV12-3 or TRBV12-4 with TRBJ1-1, with unresolved D. The CDR3 extends over 13 amino acids. The germline V and J ends were trimmed by 4 bases and 4 bases, with 10 bases remaining between them. CDR3 nucleotide sequence: TGTGCCAGCAGTTCCCGGACGGGCACTGAAGCTTTCTTT. Its translation is CASSSRTGTEAFF.